This T cell receptor (beta chain) comes out of a study of human T cells and chemical hapten exposure. For the study at large: Patients' scalps got diphenylcyclopropenone weekly throughout the approximately 23-week study. Per-sample TCR yields varied mainly from small pooled library volume differences.

The CDR3 spans 15 residues. Trimming stripped 4 bases from V and 5 bases from J, with 19 bases between. Germline loops: CDR1 SGHNT, CDR2 YYREEE (reference sequence). Time point denoted: patch test 2, 6 weeks after DPC sensitization. Treatment: therapeutic diphenylcyclopropenone sensitization with weekly scalp DPC. Drawing of blood took place ahead of applying each patch test. A single record per CDR3 protein comes from TCRdb applying MiXCR to the RACE reads. The sample carries 85,000 to 100,000 distinct CDR3 sequences, 8% to 13% recorded once. The starting material was whole blood, obtained in connection with sensitization to the hapten diphenylcyclopropenone (DPC). The TCR comes from a man between 35 and 55 years old with alopecia areata. Some clones in this sample may be carry-over from other donors' samples. The rearrangement uses TRBV5-4 and TRBJ2-7, with D perhaps matching TRBD1 (7 bases). The CDR3 DNA follows: TGTGCCAGCAGCCGAGGGGGGACAGATTATAACGAGCAGTACTTC. Translated, it gives CASSRGGTDYNEQYF.